This T cell receptor (beta chain) was sequenced during a study of T cells expressing NK-cell markers. Looked up from germline, CDR1 is MNHEY and CDR2 is SVGAGI. This CDR3 region has 16 residues. TCRdb re-called the 5' RACE reads and gives one entry per CDR3 protein, without DNA. Its clone listing holds 350,000 to 500,000 distinct CDR3 sequences. The clonotype comes from a woman between 18 and 69 years old in good health. V usage is TRBV6-5 and J usage is TRBJ2-2; TCRdb's assignment of TRBD1 cannot be checked, as there is no DNA. Sequencing was performed on blood T cells: a sorted CD56 or NKG2C T cell subset, CD4+ or CD8+ T cells, or bulk PBMC T cells (not recorded which). The CDR3 reads CASGHRSVRGAGELFF.